The 15 T cell receptor beta chains listed next were all sequenced from one sample in a study of post-analysis software for immune sequencing data. The TCR beta cDNA libraries carried unique molecular identifiers. Each CDR3 protein gets one entry after TCRdb re-called the PCR reads with MiXCR. Seen here are more than 450,000 distinct CDR3 sequences, about 44% observed once, and the top ten hold over 1.5%. Study-wide results and caveats: In patients, five TRBV segments were more frequent than in controls, with TRBV5-6, TRBV5-1 and TRBV20-1 among them.

These receptors have no identified antigens. The sample comprised blood. Every receptor here comes from a girl aged 10 to 17 with multiple sclerosis.

The table lists this clonotype with a few counts. The chain uses TRBV29-1 and TRBJ1-2; tentative D call: TRBD1 (6 bases). The CDR3 spans 11 residues. V was shortened by 4 bases and J by 8 bases, with 11 bases between the two germline ends. Germline V gene data show CDR1 as SQVTM and CDR2 as ANQGSEA. DNA for the CDR3: TGCAGCGTTGGGGGGGCAAGAGGCTACACCTTC. Encoded protein: CSVGGARGYTF.

The V call is TRBV7-2, the J call TRBJ2-7; D uncertain. The CDR3 sequence is 12 residues long. The germline CDR1 and CDR2 sequences are SGHTA and FQGNSA. V was shortened by 5 bases and J by 5 bases, with 10 bases between the two germline ends. CDR3 region: CASSPEVNEQYF. The CDR3, as DNA: TGTGCCAGCAGCCCGGAAGTCAACGAGCAGTACTTC.

This clonotype was observed a handful of times. The gene calls are TRBV4-1 and TRBJ2-1; 10 bases fit TRBD1. The germline gives CDR1 MGHRA, CDR2 YSYEKL. The V segment lost 4 bases and the J segment 10 bases; nucleotides outside the gene matches: 19. The CDR3 consists of 18 residues. The CDR3 bases are TGCGCCAGCAGCCCCCTCGAGTGGCAGGGACAGGGGATGGGGGAGCAGTTCTTC. This codes for CASSPLEWQGQGMGEQFF.

The rearrangement links TRBV7-9 to TRBJ2-5, with D perhaps TRBD2 (5 bases). CDR1 is SEHNR and CDR2 is FQNEAQ in the germline V gene (reference sequence). There are 12 residues in the CDR3. Trimming took off 4 bases at V and 11 bases at J, with 14 bases between the two ends. The CDR3: CASSWSEEEQYF. CDR3 DNA sequence: TGTGCCAGCAGCTGGTCGGAGGAGGAGCAGTACTTC.

J is TRBJ2-5 and V is TRBV28; 12 positions agree with TRBD1. Germline trimming cut 5 bases from V and 5 bases from J; bases unmatched to any gene: 6. The CDR3 has 15 amino acids. Germline assignment: CDR1 MDHEN and CDR2 SYDVKM. CDR3 coding DNA: TGTGCCAGCAGTGGACCGGGACAGGGGGCCGAGACCCAGTACTTC. This encodes CASSGPGQGAETQYF.

This clonotype was seen only a few times. V is TRBV29-1 and J is TRBJ1-1; D gene ambiguous. Germline values: CDR1 SQVTM, CDR2 ANQGSEA. V dropped 3 bases and J dropped 7 bases, with 12 bases sitting between them. The CDR3 extends over 12 amino acids. The CDR3 DNA sequence: TGCAGCGTTGAGGGAATGAGGGTTGAAGCTTTCTTT. The encoded protein is CSVEGMRVEAFF. Variable domain in full (rest from reference TRBV29-1 and TRBJ1-1): SAVISQKPSRDICQRGTSLTIQCQVDSQVTMMFWYRQQPGQSLTLIATANQGSEATYESGFVIDKFPISRPNLTFSTLTVSNMSPEDSSIYLCSVEGMRVEAFFGQGTRLTVV.

The chain combines TRBV4-2 with TRBJ2-7, with D perhaps TRBD1 or TRBD2 (5 bases each). The germline V gene has CDR1 LGHNA and CDR2 YNFKEQ. Trimming stripped 1 base from V and 2 bases from J, with 15 bases between. This CDR3 region has 16 residues. CDR3 DNA: TGTGCCAGCAGCCAAGGAGGTCGAGGGGCGCCCTACGAGCAGTACTTC. Protein sequence: CASSQGGRGAPYEQYF.

The sample holds a few counts of this clonotype. The CDR3 is CASRLTGGPNSPLHF. As DNA, the CDR3 is TGTGCCAGCAGATTGACAGGGGGCCCTAATTCACCCCTCCACTTT. The J gene is TRBJ1-6, the V gene TRBV27; the match to TRBD1 covers 10 bases. The CDR3 extends over 15 amino acids. The germline V gene has CDR1 MNHEY and CDR2 SMNVEV (reference sequence). Unmatched junction bases numbered 5, after V lost 6 bases and J lost 6 bases.

The chain has TRBV20-1 and TRBJ2-3, with 10 bases fitting TRBD2. V dropped 6 bases and J dropped 2; count of bases not matched to a gene: 8. The germline V gene encodes CDR1 DFQATT and CDR2 SNEGSKA (reference sequence). The CDR3 is made up of 15 amino acids. The CDR3 sequence is CSATRLAGDTDTQYF. The CDR3 bases are TGCAGTGCAACGCGGCTAGCGGGAGACACAGATACGCAGTATTTT.

This chain links TRBV12-3 or TRBV12-4 with TRBJ2-7, with TRBD2 matching 11 bases. The ends lost 3 bases at V and 9 bases at J; junction bases unmatched: 10. The CDR3 has 15 amino acids. Here the CDR3 reads CASSFSLAGAQGQYF. CDR3 nucleotides: TGTGCCAGCAGTTTCTCACTAGCGGGAGCCCAAGGGCAGTACTTC.

This chain joins TRBV6-1 and TRBJ2-1; D uncertain. This CDR3 comprises 13 residues. The V gene's germline CDR1 is MNHNS and CDR2 SASEGT. V was trimmed by 2 bases and J by 8 bases, leaving 10 bases between them. The CDR3 nucleotides are TGTGCCAGCAGTGAACCTAGTTTGGATGAGCAGTTCTTC. Translated, it gives CASSEPSLDEQFF.

The chain is built from TRBV30 and TRBJ1-2, with D hard to call. Germline values: CDR1 GTSNPN, CDR2 SVGIG (reference sequence). This CDR3 has 14 residues. Trimming took off 3 bases at V and 4 bases at J, with 15 bases between the two ends. CDR3 nucleotides: TGTGCCTGGAGGAATCCGGCACTGAGCTATGGCTACACCTTC. This gives the protein CAWRNPALSYGYTF.

This chain joins TRBV7-2 and TRBJ2-5; 8 bases fit TRBD2. Trimming removed 5 bases from V and 1 base from J; junction bases left unmatched: 9. The CDR3 loop spans 16 amino acids. CDR1 is SGHTA, CDR2 FQGNSA, per germline. The CDR3 coding sequence is TGTGCCAGCAGCCCCTCGGGGGGGATCTTCCAAGAGACCCAGTACTTC. Translating gives CASSPSGGIFQETQYF.

This clonotype turned up a few times. The chain combines TRBV10-3 with TRBJ2-3; D possibly corresponds to TRBD1 (5 bases). The CDR3 loop spans 16 amino acids. V lost 0 bases and J 0 bases, leaving 10 bases between the germline ends. Per germline, CDR1 ENHRY and CDR2 SYGVKD. This CDR3 reads CAISESQGRSTDTQYF. CDR3 nucleotides: TGTGCCATCAGTGAGTCCCAGGGCAGGAGCACAGATACGCAGTATTTT.

The chain recombines TRBV29-1 with TRBJ1-2, with no clear D. The CDR3 runs 14 residues. V lost 6 bases, J lost 2 bases, and 16 bases lay in between. CDR1 and CDR2 from the germline V gene are SQVTM and ANQGSEA. The CDR3 protein is CSVETSTTNYGYTF. The CDR3 nucleotides read TGCAGCGTCGAAACGAGTACGACCAACTATGGCTACACCTTC.